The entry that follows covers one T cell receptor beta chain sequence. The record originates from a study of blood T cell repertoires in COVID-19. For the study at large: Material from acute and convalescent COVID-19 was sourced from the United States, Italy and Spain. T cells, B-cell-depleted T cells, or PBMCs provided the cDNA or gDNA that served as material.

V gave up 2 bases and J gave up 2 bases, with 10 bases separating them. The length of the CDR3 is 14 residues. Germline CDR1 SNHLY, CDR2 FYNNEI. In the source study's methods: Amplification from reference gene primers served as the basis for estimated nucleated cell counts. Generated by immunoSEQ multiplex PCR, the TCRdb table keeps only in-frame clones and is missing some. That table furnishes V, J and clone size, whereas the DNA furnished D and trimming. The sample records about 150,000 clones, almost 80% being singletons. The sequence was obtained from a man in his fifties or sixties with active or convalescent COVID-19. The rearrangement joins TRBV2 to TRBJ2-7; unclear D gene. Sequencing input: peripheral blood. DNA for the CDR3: TGTGCCAGCAGTGAAATCCTAGTGCCCTACGAGCAGTACTTC. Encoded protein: CASSEILVPYEQYF.